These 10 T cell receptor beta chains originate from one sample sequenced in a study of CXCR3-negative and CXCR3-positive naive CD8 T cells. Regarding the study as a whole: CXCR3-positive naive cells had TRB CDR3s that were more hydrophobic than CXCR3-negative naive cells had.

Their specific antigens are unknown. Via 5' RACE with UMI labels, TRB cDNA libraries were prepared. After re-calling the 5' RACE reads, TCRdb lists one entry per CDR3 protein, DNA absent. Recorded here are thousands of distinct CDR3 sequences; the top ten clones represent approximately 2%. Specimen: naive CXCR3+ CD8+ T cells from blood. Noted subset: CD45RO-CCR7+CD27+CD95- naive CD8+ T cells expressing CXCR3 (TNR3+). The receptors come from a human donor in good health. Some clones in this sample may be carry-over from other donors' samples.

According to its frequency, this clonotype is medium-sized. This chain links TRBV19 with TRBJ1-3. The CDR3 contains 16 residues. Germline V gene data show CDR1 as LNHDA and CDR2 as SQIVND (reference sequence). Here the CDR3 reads CASIGPEIVSGNTIYF.

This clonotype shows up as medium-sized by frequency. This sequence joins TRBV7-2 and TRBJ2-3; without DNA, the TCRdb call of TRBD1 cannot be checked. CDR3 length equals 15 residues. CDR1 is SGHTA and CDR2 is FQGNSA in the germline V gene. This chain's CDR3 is CASSLVSQATDTQYF.

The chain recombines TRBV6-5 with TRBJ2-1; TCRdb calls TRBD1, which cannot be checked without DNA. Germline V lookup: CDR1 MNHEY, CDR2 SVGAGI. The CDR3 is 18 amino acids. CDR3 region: CASSYFTTGDPFYNEQFF.

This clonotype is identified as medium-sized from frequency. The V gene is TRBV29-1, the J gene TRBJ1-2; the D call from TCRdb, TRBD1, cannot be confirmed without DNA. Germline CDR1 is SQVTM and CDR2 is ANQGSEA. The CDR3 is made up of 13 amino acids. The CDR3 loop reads CSVRDSRNYGYTF.

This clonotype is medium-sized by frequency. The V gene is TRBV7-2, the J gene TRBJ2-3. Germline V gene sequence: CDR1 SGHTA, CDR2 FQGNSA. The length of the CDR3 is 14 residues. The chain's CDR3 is CASSLGGYTDTQYF.

CDR3 sequence reads: CSARSVGTGRGDTQYF. V and J are TRBV20-1 and TRBJ2-3; the D call of TRBD2 rests on TCRdb alone, since no DNA is present to check it. Germline CDR1 reads DFQATT; CDR2 reads SNEGSKA (reference sequence). The CDR3 extends over 16 amino acids.

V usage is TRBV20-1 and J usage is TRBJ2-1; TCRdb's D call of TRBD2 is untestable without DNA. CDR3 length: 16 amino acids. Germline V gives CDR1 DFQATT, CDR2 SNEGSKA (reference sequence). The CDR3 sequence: CSATWVRGSAYNEQFF.

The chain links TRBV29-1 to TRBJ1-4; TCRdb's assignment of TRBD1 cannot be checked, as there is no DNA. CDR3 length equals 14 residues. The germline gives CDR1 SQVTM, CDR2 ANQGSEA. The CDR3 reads CSVEGDREDEKLFF.

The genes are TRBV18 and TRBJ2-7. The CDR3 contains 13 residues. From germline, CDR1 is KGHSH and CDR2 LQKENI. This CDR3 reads CASSPDRPYEQYF.

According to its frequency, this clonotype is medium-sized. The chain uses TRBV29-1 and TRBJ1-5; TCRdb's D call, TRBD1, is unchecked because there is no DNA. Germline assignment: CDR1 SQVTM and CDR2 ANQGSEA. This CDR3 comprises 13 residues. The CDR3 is CSVGDRSFQPQHF.